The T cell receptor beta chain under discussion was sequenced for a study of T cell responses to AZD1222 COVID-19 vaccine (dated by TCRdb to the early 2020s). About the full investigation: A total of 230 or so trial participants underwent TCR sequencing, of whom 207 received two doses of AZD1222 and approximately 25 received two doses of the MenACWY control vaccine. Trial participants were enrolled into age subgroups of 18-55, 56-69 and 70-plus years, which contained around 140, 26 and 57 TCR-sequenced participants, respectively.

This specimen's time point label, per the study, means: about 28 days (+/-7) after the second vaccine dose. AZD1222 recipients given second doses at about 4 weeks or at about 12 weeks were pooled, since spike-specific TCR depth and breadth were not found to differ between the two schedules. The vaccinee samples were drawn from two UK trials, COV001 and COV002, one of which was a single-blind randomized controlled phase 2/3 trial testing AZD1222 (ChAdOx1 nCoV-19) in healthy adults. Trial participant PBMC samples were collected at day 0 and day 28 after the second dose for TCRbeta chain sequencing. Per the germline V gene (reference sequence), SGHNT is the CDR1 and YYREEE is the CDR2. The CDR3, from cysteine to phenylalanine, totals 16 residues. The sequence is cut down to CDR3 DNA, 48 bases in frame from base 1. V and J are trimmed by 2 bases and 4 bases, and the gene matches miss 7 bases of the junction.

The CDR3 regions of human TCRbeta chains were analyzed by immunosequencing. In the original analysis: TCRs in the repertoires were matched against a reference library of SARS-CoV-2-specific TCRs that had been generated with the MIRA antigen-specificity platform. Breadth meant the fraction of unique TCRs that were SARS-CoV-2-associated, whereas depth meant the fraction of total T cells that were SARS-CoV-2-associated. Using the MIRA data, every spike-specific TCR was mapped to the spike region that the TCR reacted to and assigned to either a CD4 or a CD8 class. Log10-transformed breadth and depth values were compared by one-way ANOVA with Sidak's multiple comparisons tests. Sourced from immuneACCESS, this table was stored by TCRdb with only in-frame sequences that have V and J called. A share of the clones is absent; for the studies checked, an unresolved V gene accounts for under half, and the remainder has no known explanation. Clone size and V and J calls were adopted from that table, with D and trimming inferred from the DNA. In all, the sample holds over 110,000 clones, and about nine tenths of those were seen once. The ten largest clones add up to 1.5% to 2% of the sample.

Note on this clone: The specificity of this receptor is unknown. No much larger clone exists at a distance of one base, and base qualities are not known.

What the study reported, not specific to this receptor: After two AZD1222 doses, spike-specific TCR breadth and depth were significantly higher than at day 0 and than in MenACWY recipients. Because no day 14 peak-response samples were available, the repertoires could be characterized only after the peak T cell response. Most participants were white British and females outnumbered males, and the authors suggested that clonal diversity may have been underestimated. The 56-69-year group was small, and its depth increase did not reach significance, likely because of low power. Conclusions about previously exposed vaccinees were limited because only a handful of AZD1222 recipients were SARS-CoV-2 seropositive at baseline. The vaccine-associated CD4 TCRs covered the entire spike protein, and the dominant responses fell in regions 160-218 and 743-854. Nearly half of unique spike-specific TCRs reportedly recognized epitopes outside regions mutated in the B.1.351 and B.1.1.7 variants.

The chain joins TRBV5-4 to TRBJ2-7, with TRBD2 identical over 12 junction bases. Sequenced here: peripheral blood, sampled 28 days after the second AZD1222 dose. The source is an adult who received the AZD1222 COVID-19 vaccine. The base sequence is TGTGCCAGCAGCTTAAGTCTAGCGGGAGGGCGATACGAGCAGTACTTC. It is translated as CASSLSLAGGRYEQYF. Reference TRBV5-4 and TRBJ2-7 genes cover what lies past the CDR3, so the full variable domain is ETGVTQSPTHLIKTRGQQVTLRCSSQSGHNTVSWYQQALGQGPQFIFQYYREEENGRGNFPPRFSGLQFPNYSSELNVNALELDDSALYLCASSLSLAGGRYEQYFGPGTRLTVT.